This TCR beta chain was found in a study of blood T cell repertoires in COVID-19. The overall study: Both acute and convalescent COVID-19 samples were obtained from the United States, Italy and Spain. T cells, B-cell-depleted T cells, or PBMCs supplied cDNA or gDNA.

V lost 5 bases and J lost 0; bases outside the gene matches: 8. This CDR3 is 18 amino acids long. The germline V gene encodes CDR1 SGHVS and CDR2 FQNEAQ. Per the authors' pipeline: Using reference gene primer amplification, nucleated cell counts were estimated. Sequenced by immunoSEQ multiplex PCR; TCRdb stores in-frame clones only, minus some. V and J calls and clone size are those listed in that table; D and trimming were worked out from the DNA. The table lists some 210,000 clones, roughly 84% of them singletons. Sequencing input: peripheral blood. V is TRBV7-8 and J is TRBJ2-6; 9 bases fit TRBD1. The clonotype comes from a woman aged 40 to 50 who had recovered from COVID-19. CDR3 amino acids: CASSPPGQGPSGANVLTF. The CDR3 nucleotides read TGTGCCAGCAGCCCCCCGGGACAGGGCCCCTCTGGGGCCAACGTCCTGACTTTC. The full variable domain, with the rest looked up from reference TRBV7-8 and TRBJ2-6, is GAGVSQSPRYKVAKRGQDVALRCDPISGHVSLFWYQQALGQGPEFLTYFQNEAQLDKSGLPSDRFFAERPEGSVSTLKIQRTQQEDSAVYLCASSPPGQGPSGANVLTFGAGSRLTVL.